This T cell receptor (beta chain) comes out of a study of blood T cell repertoires in COVID-19. This clone came up once. The Seattle patients joined while their infection was active and were tracked longitudinally afterward. CDR1 SGHAT and CDR2 FQNNGV come from the germline V gene. V was pared by 6 bases and J by 2 bases, with 9 bases between. There are 13 residues in the CDR3. Using immunoSEQ multiplex PCR, the repertoire was profiled, and TCRdb retains in-frame clones only, with some absent. The sample records 350,000 or so clones, approximately 89% being singletons. J is TRBJ2-3 and V is TRBV11-2, with D maybe TRBD2 (6 bases). The sample taken for sequencing was peripheral blood. The TCR originated in a woman aged 55-69 years with COVID-19, enrolled during active disease. CDR3 sequence reads: CASSEDYTDTQYF. The CDR3 DNA sequence: TGTGCCAGCAGTGAGGACTACACAGATACGCAGTATTTT.